One sample yielded the 30 T cell receptor beta chains listed below, sequenced in a study of monozygotic twins with inflammatory bowel disease. From its re-call of the 5' RACE reads, TCRdb lists each CDR3 protein once, without DNA. Seen in this sample are about 380,000 distinct CDR3 sequences; the ten most common clones hold approximately 2.8%. The sample was blood. The receptors originated from a human donor with ulcerative colitis or Crohn's disease, or a healthy co-twin of an affected twin (not recorded which).

This rearrangement joins TRBV12-3 or TRBV12-4 to TRBJ2-2; there is no DNA to check the TCRdb D call of TRBD1. The CDR3 is 15 amino acids. This chain's CDR3 is CASSLDRALTGELFF.

V gene TRBV6-2 or TRBV6-3 combines with J gene TRBJ2-2; TCRdb designates TRBD1, a call that cannot be tested without DNA. The length of the CDR3 is 13 residues. Germline lookup yields CDR1 MNHEY and CDR2 SVGEGT. CDR3 protein: CASNAGAAGELFF.

The chain joins TRBV20-1 to TRBJ2-2; lacking DNA, the TRBD1 call made by TCRdb goes unchecked. Germline V gene data show CDR1 as DFQATT and CDR2 as SNEGSKA (reference sequence). The CDR3 spans 15 residues. CDR3 residues: CSAREDRDNTGELFF.

CDR3 loop: CSAPRSGWETQYF. The chain recombines TRBV20-1 with TRBJ2-5; no DNA is available, so the TRBD2 call from TCRdb remains unchecked. Per the germline V gene, CDR1 is DFQATT and CDR2 is SNEGSKA (reference sequence). CDR3 length: 13 amino acids.

The chain has TRBV5-1 and TRBJ2-1; TCRdb reports TRBD2, a call that lacks DNA to check it against. This CDR3 comprises 17 residues. Germline assignment: CDR1 SGHRS and CDR2 YFSETQ. CDR3 residues: CASSWTSGGVAYNEQFF.

The chain joins TRBV5-1 to TRBJ2-2; there is no DNA to check the TCRdb D call of TRBD1. The CDR3 totals 15 residues. Germline assignment: CDR1 SGHRS and CDR2 YFSETQ. CDR3 sequence reads: CASSLGAGFTGELFF.

The genes are TRBV2 and TRBJ2-3; as DNA is missing, the TRBD1 call by TCRdb cannot be tested. In germline, CDR1 is SNHLY, CDR2 FYNNEI. This CDR3 has 13 residues. CDR3: CASIGQGTDTQYF. Full variable domain (outside the CDR3, taken from reference TRBV2 and TRBJ2-3): EPEVTQTPSHQVTQMGQEVILRCVPISNHLYFYWYRQILGQKVEFLVSFYNNEISEKSEIFDDQFSVERPDGSNFTLKIRSTKLEDSAMYFCASIGQGTDTQYFGPGTRLTVL.

The V gene is TRBV6-1, the J gene TRBJ2-3; absent DNA, TCRdb's TRBD1 call cannot be checked. The CDR3 is made up of 15 amino acids. The germline V gene encodes CDR1 MNHNS and CDR2 SASEGT. This chain's CDR3 is CASSPRVKGTDTQYF.

The rearrangement uses TRBV5-1 and TRBJ2-7; TCRdb gives TRBD2 as the D gene, but with no DNA this cannot be confirmed. The CDR3 is 17 amino acids. The germline gives CDR1 SGHRS, CDR2 YFSETQ. The CDR3 reads CASSLDQRGPSSYEQYF.

The chain is built from TRBV5-1 and TRBJ1-1. Germline V gene lookup returns CDR1 SGHRS and CDR2 YFSETQ. CDR3 size: 15 residues. CDR3 sequence reads: CASLPSYRRNTEAFF.

CDR3 residues: CASSPRLAWRTGELFF. The rearrangement links TRBV7-2 to TRBJ2-2; as DNA is missing, the TRBD2 call by TCRdb cannot be tested. The germline V gene has CDR1 SGHTA and CDR2 FQGNSA. The CDR3 totals 16 residues. The entire variable domain, with the rest obtained from reference TRBV7-2 and TRBJ2-2, is as follows: GAGVSQSPSNKVTEKGKDVELRCDPISGHTALYWYRQSLGQGLEFLIYFQGNSAPDKSGLPSDRFSAERTGGSVSTLTIQRTQQEDSAVYLCASSPRLAWRTGELFFGEGSRLTVL.

The chain joins TRBV7-6 to TRBJ1-1; the D gene TCRdb calls, TRBD1, cannot be checked with no DNA. This CDR3 spans 17 amino acids. Germline V gives CDR1 SGHVS, CDR2 FNYEAQ. The CDR3 reads CASSKEASGGSDTEAFF.

This rearrangement joins TRBV5-1 to TRBJ1-6. Germline values: CDR1 SGHRS, CDR2 YFSETQ. The CDR3 length is 16 residues. The CDR3 is CASSLDQSSYNSPLHF.

The J gene is TRBJ1-5, the V gene TRBV4-1. The CDR3 is 14 amino acids. Germline CDR1 MGHRA, CDR2 YSYEKL. CDR3 residues: CASSLLDGNQPQHF.

The chain couples TRBV19 to TRBJ2-1; TCRdb's D call of TRBD2 is untestable without DNA. Germline V CDR1 and CDR2: LNHDA, SQIVND (reference sequence). This CDR3 region has 15 residues. CDR3 region: CASSVIAGLENEQFF.

V usage is TRBV25-1 and J usage is TRBJ2-7; TCRdb's D gene call, TRBD2, goes unchecked for lack of DNA. CDR1 is MGHDK and CDR2 is SYGVNS in the germline V gene. This CDR3 is built from 13 residues. The CDR3 loop reads CASGLPGGYEQYF.

The chain carries TRBV6-2 or TRBV6-3 and TRBJ2-7; absent DNA, TCRdb's TRBD2 call cannot be checked. Germline V gene data show CDR1 as MNHEY and CDR2 as SVGEGT. The CDR3 has 16 residues. The CDR3 loop reads CASSYLASGGLWEQYF.

The genes are TRBV3-1 and TRBJ1-6. Germline CDR1 and CDR2: LGHDT and YNNKEL (reference sequence). The CDR3 extends over 13 amino acids. CDR3 protein: CASSQDFTSPLHF.

V usage is TRBV5-1 and J usage is TRBJ2-1; there is no DNA to check the TCRdb D call of TRBD1. There are 14 residues in the CDR3. In germline, CDR1 is SGHRS, CDR2 YFSETQ. The CDR3 region is CASSLDGGPNEQFF.

The genes are TRBV6-2 or TRBV6-3 and TRBJ1-6; the D gene TCRdb calls, TRBD1, cannot be checked with no DNA. The CDR3 covers 14 residues. The germline gives CDR1 MNHEY, CDR2 SVGEGT. The CDR3 loop reads CASSYSRQGAPLHF.

This chain links TRBV2 with TRBJ2-7. CDR3 size: 12 residues. The germline CDR1 and CDR2 sequences are SNHLY and FYNNEI. CDR3 sequence reads: CASRGTWREQYF. The whole variable domain, filled in from reference TRBV2 and TRBJ2-7, reads EPEVTQTPSHQVTQMGQEVILRCVPISNHLYFYWYRQILGQKVEFLVSFYNNEISEKSEIFDDQFSVERPDGSNFTLKIRSTKLEDSAMYFCASRGTWREQYFGPGTRLTVT.

The CDR3 region is CASSQEVTGRIPSGNTIYF. The rearrangement uses TRBV4-3 and TRBJ1-3; the TRBD1 assignment by TCRdb is unverifiable without DNA. CDR1 is LGHNA, CDR2 YSLEER, per germline. The CDR3 is 19 residues long.

This chain connects TRBV7-2 to TRBJ2-1. Germline assignment: CDR1 SGHTA and CDR2 FQGNSA. This CDR3 contains 15 residues. The CDR3 reads CASSLDDPTYNEQFF.

The CDR3 spells CASSRTRGTEAFF. V and J are TRBV11-2 and TRBJ1-1; checking the TCRdb D call of TRBD1 is not possible without DNA. The CDR3 contains 13 residues. Germline lookup yields CDR1 SGHAT and CDR2 FQNNGV.

The V call is TRBV25-1, the J call TRBJ1-4; TCRdb gives TRBD1 as the D gene, but with no DNA this cannot be confirmed. Germline values: CDR1 MGHDK, CDR2 SYGVNS. The length of the CDR3 is 14 residues. The CDR3 is CASTQAGSDEKLFF.

The CDR3: CASNLAGVWDIQYF. The chain uses TRBV2 and TRBJ2-4; TCRdb proposes TRBD2, but this gene call is untestable without DNA. Germline assignment: CDR1 SNHLY and CDR2 FYNNEI. This CDR3 spans 14 amino acids.

The chain couples TRBV20-1 to TRBJ2-7; TCRdb gives TRBD1 as the D gene, but with no DNA this cannot be confirmed. The CDR3 totals 14 residues. CDR1 and CDR2 from the germline V gene are DFQATT and SNEGSKA (reference sequence). CDR3 protein: CSASYRVNTYEQYF.

V usage is TRBV5-4 and J usage is TRBJ2-7; absent DNA, TCRdb's TRBD1 call cannot be checked. This CDR3 is 14 amino acids long. CDR1 SGHNT and CDR2 YYREEE come from the germline V gene (reference sequence). This CDR3 is CASSRDGSSYEQYF.

CDR3 protein: CATSREAGDNYGYTF. The chain is built from TRBV15 and TRBJ1-2; TCRdb selects TRBD1, and the lack of DNA leaves this call unchecked. The V gene's germline CDR1 is LNHNV and CDR2 YYDKDF (reference sequence). This CDR3 comprises 15 residues.

V is TRBV3-1 and J is TRBJ2-1; TCRdb picks TRBD2, but there is no DNA to check that call. Germline CDR1 LGHDT, CDR2 YNNKEL (reference sequence). This CDR3 comprises 16 residues. The CDR3 spells CASSQVGLAGGNEQFF.